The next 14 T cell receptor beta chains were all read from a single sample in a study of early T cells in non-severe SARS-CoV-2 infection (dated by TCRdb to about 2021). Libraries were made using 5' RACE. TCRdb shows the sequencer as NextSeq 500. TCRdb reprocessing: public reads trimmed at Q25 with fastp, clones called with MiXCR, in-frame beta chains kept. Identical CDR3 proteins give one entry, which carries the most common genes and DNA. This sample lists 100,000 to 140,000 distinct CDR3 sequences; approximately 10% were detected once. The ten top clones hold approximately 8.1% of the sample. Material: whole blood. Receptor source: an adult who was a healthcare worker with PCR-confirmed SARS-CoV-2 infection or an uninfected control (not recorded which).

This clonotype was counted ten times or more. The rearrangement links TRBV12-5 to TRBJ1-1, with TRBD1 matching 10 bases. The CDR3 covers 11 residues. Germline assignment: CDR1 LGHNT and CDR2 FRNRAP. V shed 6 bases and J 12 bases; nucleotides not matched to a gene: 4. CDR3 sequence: CASGWDRGTFF. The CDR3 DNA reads TGTGCTAGTGGGTGGGACAGGGGAACTTTCTTT. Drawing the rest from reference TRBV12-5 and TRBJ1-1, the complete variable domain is DARVTQTPRHKVTEMGQEVTMRCQPILGHNTVFWYRQTMMQGLELLAYFRNRAPLDDSGMPKDRFSAEMPDATLATLKIQPSEPRDSAVYFCASGWDRGTFFGQGTRLTVV.

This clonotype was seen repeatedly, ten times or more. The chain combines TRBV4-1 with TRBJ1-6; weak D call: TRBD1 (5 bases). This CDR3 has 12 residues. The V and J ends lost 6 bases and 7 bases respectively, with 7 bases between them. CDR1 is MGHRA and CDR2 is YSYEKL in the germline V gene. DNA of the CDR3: TGCGCCAGCAGGGGGGGGAATTCACCCCTCCACTTT. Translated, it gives CASRGGNSPLHF.

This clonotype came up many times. CDR3 loop: CASNRNTGELFF. Here the CDR3 DNA reads TGTGCCAGCAATCGGAACACCGGGGAGCTGTTTTTT. The rearrangement joins TRBV2 to TRBJ2-2; D call uncertain. Germline CDR1 is SNHLY and CDR2 is FYNNEI. This CDR3 is built from 12 residues. Trimming pared 7 bases from V and 1 base from J, leaving 4 bases between.

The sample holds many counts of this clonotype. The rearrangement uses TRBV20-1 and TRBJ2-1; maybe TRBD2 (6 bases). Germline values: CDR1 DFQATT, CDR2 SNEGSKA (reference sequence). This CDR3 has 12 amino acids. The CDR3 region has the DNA TGCAGGGCCCGATCCGGGAGCAATGAGCAGTTCTTC. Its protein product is CRARSGSNEQFF.

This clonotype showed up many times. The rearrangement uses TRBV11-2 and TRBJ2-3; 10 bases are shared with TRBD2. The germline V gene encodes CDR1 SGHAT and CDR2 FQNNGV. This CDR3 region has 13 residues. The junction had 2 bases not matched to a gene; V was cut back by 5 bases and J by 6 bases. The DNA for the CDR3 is TGTGCCAGCAGCACGGGACTAGCGGATACGCAGTATTTT. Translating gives CASSTGLADTQYF.

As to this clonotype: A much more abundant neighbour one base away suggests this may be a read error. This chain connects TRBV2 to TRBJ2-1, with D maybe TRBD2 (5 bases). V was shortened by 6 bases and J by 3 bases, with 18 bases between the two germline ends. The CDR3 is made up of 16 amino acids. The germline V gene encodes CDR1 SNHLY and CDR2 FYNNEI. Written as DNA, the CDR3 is TGTGCCAGCAGAAACAACATGGAAGCGGACTACAATGAGCAGTTCTTC. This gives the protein CASRNNMEADYNEQFF.

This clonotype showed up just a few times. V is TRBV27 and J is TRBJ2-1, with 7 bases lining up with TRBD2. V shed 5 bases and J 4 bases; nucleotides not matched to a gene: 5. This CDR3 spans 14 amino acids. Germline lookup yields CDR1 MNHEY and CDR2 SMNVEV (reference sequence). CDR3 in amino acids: CASSEKRDYNEQFF. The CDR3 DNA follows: TGTGCCAGCAGTGAAAAGCGGGATTACAATGAGCAGTTCTTC.

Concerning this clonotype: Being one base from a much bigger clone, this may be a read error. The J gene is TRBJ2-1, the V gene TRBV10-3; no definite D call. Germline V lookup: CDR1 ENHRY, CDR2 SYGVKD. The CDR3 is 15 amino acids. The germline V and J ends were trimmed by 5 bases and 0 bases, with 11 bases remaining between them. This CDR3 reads CAISYTLSSYNEQFF. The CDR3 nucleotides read TGTGCCATCAGTTATACCCTGAGCTCCTACAATGAGCAGTTCTTC.

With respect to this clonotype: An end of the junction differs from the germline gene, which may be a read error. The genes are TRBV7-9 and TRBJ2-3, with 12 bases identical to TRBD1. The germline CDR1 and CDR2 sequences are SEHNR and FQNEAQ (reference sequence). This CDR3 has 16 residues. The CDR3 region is CAGSLAGQGAGDTQYF. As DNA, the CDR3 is TGTGCCGGCAGCTTAGCGGGACAGGGGGCTGGAGATACGCAGTATTTT.

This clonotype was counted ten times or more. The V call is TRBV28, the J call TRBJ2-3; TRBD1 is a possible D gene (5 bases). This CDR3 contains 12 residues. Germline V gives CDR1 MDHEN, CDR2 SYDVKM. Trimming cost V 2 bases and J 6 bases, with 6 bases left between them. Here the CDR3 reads CASSLQGDTQYF. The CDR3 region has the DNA TGTGCCAGCAGTTTACAGGGCGATACGCAGTATTTT.

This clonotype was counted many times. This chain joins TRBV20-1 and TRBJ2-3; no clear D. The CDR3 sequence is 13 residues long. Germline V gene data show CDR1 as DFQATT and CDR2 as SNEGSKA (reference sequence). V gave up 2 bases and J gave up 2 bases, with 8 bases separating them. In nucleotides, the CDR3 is TGCAGTGCTAGACTGCGGAACACAGATACGCAGTATTTT. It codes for CSARLRNTDTQYF.

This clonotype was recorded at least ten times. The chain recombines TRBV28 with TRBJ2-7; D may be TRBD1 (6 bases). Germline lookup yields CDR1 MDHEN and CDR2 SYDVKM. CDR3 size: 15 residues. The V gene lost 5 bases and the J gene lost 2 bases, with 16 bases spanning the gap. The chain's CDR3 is CASSTLWTVAYEQYF. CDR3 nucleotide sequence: TGTGCCAGCAGTACCCTCTGGACAGTTGCCTACGAGCAGTACTTC.

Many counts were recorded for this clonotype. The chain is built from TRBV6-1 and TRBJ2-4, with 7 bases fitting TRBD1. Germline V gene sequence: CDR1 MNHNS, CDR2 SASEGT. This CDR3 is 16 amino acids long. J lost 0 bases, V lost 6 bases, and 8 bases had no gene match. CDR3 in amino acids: CASRETGTVAKNIQYF. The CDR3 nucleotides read TGTGCCAGCAGGGAGACAGGGACCGTAGCCAAAAACATTCAGTACTTC.

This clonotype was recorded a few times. The CDR3 DNA follows: TGTGCCAGCAGCCGTCTAGCTAGCGGGAGCGGAGAGCAGTTCTTC. It translates to CASSRLASGSGEQFF. The rearrangement uses TRBV7-9 and TRBJ2-1; the match to TRBD2 covers 10 bases. With V trimmed by 5 bases and J by 10 bases, 11 bases remained unmatched. The CDR3 runs 15 residues. The germline gives CDR1 SEHNR, CDR2 FQNEAQ (reference sequence).